This T cell receptor (beta chain) was profiled in a study of regulatory T cells in long-lasting Graves disease. Whole-study context: A definition of persistent Graves' disease required over 5 years of antithyroid drugs plus positive TSH receptor antibodies.

For this clonotype: The antigen remains unidentified.

Broader study findings: With persistent disease, TRBV28, TRBJ1-2 and TRBJ2-5 were the favored segments. The sample size was small, and this may have reduced accuracy.

Arm-PCR with iRepertoire HTBI primers amplified the CDR3 regions for these TCR beta libraries. In the study's own analysis: The study identified more than 55 TRBV and around 15 TRBJ segments across samples. TCRdb reanalysed the multiplex PCR reads using MiXCR and keeps one entry per CDR3 protein. V and J calls and clone size were set by TCRdb, not the authors. The sample has roughly 500,000 distinct CDR3 sequences, 20% to 25% seen once. The length of the CDR3 is 17 residues. Germline CDR1 reads SEHNR; CDR2 reads FQNEAQ (reference sequence). V lost 2 bases, J lost 0 bases, and 16 bases lay in between. Time point reported: persistent/refractory GD, antithyroid drugs over 5 years with positive TRAb. RNA isolated from PBMCs was used to make the TCR library.

This receptor was identified in a female donor with Graves disease. The rearrangement links TRBV7-9 to TRBJ1-1; a weak D match, TRBD1 (6 bases). This specimen was peripheral blood mononuclear cells (PBMCs), taken when the disease was refractory, from a patient treated with antithyroid drugs. The CDR3 coding sequence is TGTGCCAGCAGCTTAAGGGGGTGGGAGGGCATGAACACTGAAGCTTTCTTT. Protein product: CASSLRGWEGMNTEAFF. The full variable domain, rest sourced from reference TRBV7-9 and TRBJ1-1, is DTGVSQNPRHKITKRGQNVTFRCDPISEHNRLYWYRQTLGQGPEFLTYFQNEAQLEKSRLLSDRFSAERPKGSFSTLEIQRTEQGDSAMYLCASSLRGWEGMNTEAFFGQGTRLTVV.